This T cell receptor (beta chain) was captured in a study of T cell responses to AZD1222 COVID-19 vaccine. Assay used: immunoSEQ multiplex PCR; TCRdb lists only in-frame clones, some missing. The profile shows about 150,000 clones, 75% to 95% of them singletons. Trimming removed 3 bases from V and 6 bases from J, with 12 bases in between. This CDR3 has 13 residues. Germline lookup yields CDR1 SGDLS and CDR2 YYNGEE. Broader study findings: None of the repertoires were sampled until the peak T cell response had passed. Nearly half of unique spike-specific TCRs reportedly avoided B.1.351 and B.1.1.7 mutated regions.

Comments on this clone: Its antigen is not known.

The source of this sequence is an adult in good health. Material: peripheral blood, obtained on day 0 of MenACWY control vaccination. The rearrangement uses TRBV9 and TRBJ1-2; D possibly corresponds to TRBD1 (6 bases). CDR3 coding DNA: TGTGCCAGCAGCGGCCCCAGGGGCGATGGCTACACCTTC. It codes for CASSGPRGDGYTF. Full variable domain (rest looked up from reference TRBV9 and TRBJ1-2): DSGVTQTPKHLITATGQRVTLRCSPRSGDLSVYWYQQSLDQGLQFLIQYYNGEERAKGNILERFSAQQFPDLHSELNLSSLELGDSALYFCASSGPRGDGYTFGSGTRLTVV.